This TCR beta chain was sequenced in a study of CD8 T cells in Susac syndrome. Random hexamers primed reverse transcription of about 0.45 to 1 ug RNA. TCRdb analysed the immunoSEQ multiplex PCR reads with MiXCR anew, one entry per CDR3 protein. The table includes over 100,000 distinct CDR3 sequences, 96% detected once. The CDR3 sequence is 13 residues long. Deletions cut 2 bases from V and 7 bases from J, with 11 bases between. Germline V gives CDR1 MRHNA, CDR2 SNTAGT. This TCR derives from a human donor with Susac syndrome. Sequencing input: CD4+ T cells from PBMCs. The V and J genes are TRBV6-4 and TRBJ1-2; D gene unclear. CDR3 DNA: TGTGCCAGCAGTGACCTGGGGTGGGCTGGCTACACCTTC. Protein sequence: CASSDLGWAGYTF.